This note documents a single T cell receptor beta chain sequence. Its antigen is unknown. TCRdb keeps only in-frame clones here, not all; method: immunoSEQ multiplex PCR. Found here are about a million clones, roughly 77% of them singletons; the top ten hold more than 0.85%. The authors divided CD4+ cells into CD45RA+ naive and CD45RA-negative memory subsets. This entry comes from a study of shared clonotypes between healthy human individuals. General study findings and limits: Sharing across four donors was highest in naive CD4 (around 5%) and lowest in memory CD8 (approximately 0.4%).

This CDR3 spans 15 amino acids. The V gene end was trimmed by 9 bases and the J gene end by 4 bases; junction bases not matched to a gene: 11. Germline V lookup: CDR1 SEHNR, CDR2 FQNEAQ (reference sequence). This chain uses TRBV7-9 with TRBJ1-4; TRBD1 matches 7 bases. The TCR was taken from a man between 18 and 29 years old in good health. Some clones in this sample may be carry-over from other donors' samples. What was sequenced was memory CD4+ T cells from PBMCs. Described subset: CD45RA-negative fraction. As DNA, the CDR3 is TGTGCCAGTGTTAGGGGGACAGTCGGTAATGAAAAACTGTTTTTT. It is translated as CASVRGTVGNEKLFF.